The 2 T cell receptor beta chains given below trace back to one sample, sequenced in a study of CD8 T cells in ankylosing spondylitis. TCRdb re-called the 5' RACE reads through MiXCR, storing one row per CDR3 protein. The data hold 90,000 to 120,000 distinct CDR3 sequences, with around 24% observed a single time. The sequenced sample consisted of synovial fluid, either unsorted or a sorted T cell fraction (not recorded which). These TCRs come from a male donor with ankylosing spondylitis.

CDR3 in amino acids: CASSLGGLRSGNTIYF. CDR3 DNA: TGTGCCAGCAGCTTAGGGGGGCTTCGGTCTGGAAACACCATATATTTT. The J gene is TRBJ1-3, the V gene TRBV7-6, with a tentative D call TRBD1 (6 bases). Per the germline V gene, CDR1 is SGHVS and CDR2 is FNYEAQ. V was pared by 1 base and J by 1 base, with 11 bases between. The CDR3 has 16 residues.

By share, this clonotype ranks as medium-sized (0.01 to 0.1%). CDR3 residues: CSVLRTSGYQETQYF. The CDR3 DNA is TGCAGTGTTCTGAGGACTAGCGGGTACCAAGAGACCCAGTACTTC. The chain employs TRBV29-1 and TRBJ2-5, with 11 bases lining up with TRBD2. This CDR3 spans 15 amino acids. Germline V gene lookup returns CDR1 SQVTM and CDR2 ANQGSEA. The full variable domain, completed using reference TRBV29-1 and TRBJ2-5, is SAVISQKPSRDICQRGTSLTIQCQVDSQVTMMFWYRQQPGQSLTLIATANQGSEATYESGFVIDKFPISRPNLTFSTLTVSNMSPEDSSIYLCSVLRTSGYQETQYFGPGTRLLVL.